What follows are 14 T cell receptor beta chains derived from one specimen sequenced in a study of metastatic and nonmetastatic thyroid tumors (dated by TCRdb to about 2020). No treatment had been received by any patient before thyroid surgery. Library generation was performed with PCR. The sequencing machine was an Illumina HiSeq 4000. The raw public data were reprocessed by TCRdb itself: fastp quality trimming at Q25, MiXCR clonotype calling, in-frame beta chains only. In this sample the table shows about 24,000 clones, 20% to 30% of which occur a single time. 10% to 15% of the sample belongs to the ten largest clones. Sequenced material: tumor tissue. The source of these receptors is a male donor with papillary thyroid cancer or a benign thyroid nodule (not recorded which). Some clones in this sample may be carry-over from other donors' samples.

The V call is TRBV6-5, the J call TRBJ1-2, with a possible D match to TRBD1 (5 bases). Deletions cut 0 bases from V and 3 bases from J, with 14 bases between. The CDR3 contains 16 residues. Germline CDR1 reads MNHEY; CDR2 reads SVGAGI. In nucleotides, the CDR3 is TGTGCCAGCAGTTACTCGAGTACGAAAGGGGACTATGGCTACACCTTC. This codes for CASSYSSTKGDYGYTF.

As for this clone: As the CDR3 is not closed by the conserved phenylalanine or tryptophan, this likely results from a read error. J is TRBJ2-1 and V is TRBV28; 9 bases line up with TRBD1. The V gene's germline CDR1 is MDHEN and CDR2 SYDVKM. Trimming removed 8 bases from V and 4 bases from J; junction bases left unmatched: 12. This CDR3 spans 16 amino acids. CDR3 DNA sequence: TGTGCCAGCGTCCTTATCGAACAGGGGGCTTACAATGAGCAGTTCTCC. This sequence encodes CASVLIEQGAYNEQFS.

This chain uses TRBV7-8 with TRBJ2-7; tentative D call: TRBD1 (6 bases). Germline V lookup: CDR1 SGHVS, CDR2 FQNEAQ. Deletions cut 5 bases from V and 3 bases from J, with 17 bases between. The CDR3 is 15 amino acids. CDR3 nucleotide sequence: TGTGCCAGCAGCCCCTTGACAGGCGAGAGCTACGAGCAGTACTTC. As protein: CASSPLTGESYEQYF.

This clone was detected a few times. The chain joins TRBV6-2 or TRBV6-3 to TRBJ2-3; D might be TRBD2 (6 bases). V was clipped by 2 bases and J by 5 bases, with 32 bases between them. This CDR3 is built from 21 residues. Germline V CDR1 and CDR2: MNHEY, SVGEGT. The CDR3 DNA is TGTGCCAGCAGTTACGCCTTTGGCAGGGCGTACGGACTACGAGTGGAAGATACGCAGTATTTT. Its protein is CASSYAFGRAYGLRVEDTQYF.

Ten or more counts support this clone. Within the sample, other DNA sequences also encode this same CDR3. The chain couples TRBV5-1 to TRBJ2-3; 12 positions match TRBD2. CDR3 length: 19 residues. Germline CDR1 and CDR2: SGHRS and YFSETQ. V was pared by 5 bases and J by 0 bases, with 13 bases of the junction left unmatched. For the CDR3, the DNA is TGCGCCAGCAGTTCCCTACCGGGGACTAGCGGGTCTAGCACAGATACGCAGTATTTT. This sequence encodes CASSSLPGTSGSSTDTQYF.

This clone is medium-sized in the sample. The gene calls are TRBV27 and TRBJ1-2; a possible D gene is TRBD1 (6 bases). This CDR3 comprises 13 residues. V was pared by 6 bases and J by 7 bases, with 15 bases between. The germline gives CDR1 MNHEY, CDR2 SMNVEV (reference sequence). CDR3 protein: CASSPGGGGGYTF. For the CDR3, the DNA is TGTGCCAGCAGCCCTGGGGGGGGCGGTGGCTACACCTTC.

A few counts support this clone. A read error is possible here, since a much larger clone lies one base away. This sample includes further DNA sequences coding for the same CDR3. The V and J genes are TRBV28 and TRBJ2-4, with 7 positions matching TRBD1. Germline values: CDR1 MDHEN, CDR2 SYDVKM. V dropped 5 bases and J dropped 7; count of bases not matched to a gene: 11. CDR3 length: 15 amino acids. The CDR3, as DNA: TGTGCCAGCAGTCGACAGGGTAGGTCTTCCAACATTCAGTACTTC. Its translation: CASSRQGRSSNIQYF.

This chain uses TRBV18 with TRBJ2-7; D might be TRBD2 (7 bases). This CDR3 has 14 amino acids. Germline CDR1 reads KGHSH; CDR2 reads LQKENI. V was clipped by 1 base and J by 7 bases, with 14 bases between them. In DNA form, the CDR3 reads TGTGCCAGCTCACCACAGAGGGGGGGAAGTGAGCAGTACTTC. Translating it yields CASSPQRGGSEQYF.

The chain uses TRBV11-2 and TRBJ2-2; possible D gene TRBD2, 7 bases. There are 16 residues in the CDR3. The germline gives CDR1 SGHAT, CDR2 FQNNGV. V gave up 4 bases and J gave up 2 bases, with 14 bases separating them. The CDR3 nucleotides are TGTGCCAGCAGCTCGGGGGGCAGGGGAAACACCGGGGAGCTGTTTTTT. Its translation is CASSSGGRGNTGELFF.

On this clone itself: An end of the junction does not agree with germline; a read error may underlie this. The chain uses TRBV10-3 and TRBJ1-3, with 9 positions matching TRBD1. The germline V gene encodes CDR1 ENHRY and CDR2 SYGVKD. This CDR3 spans 16 amino acids. CDR3 sequence reads: CAIMTGTGNSGNTLYF. In nucleotides, the CDR3 is TGTGCCATCATGACGGGGACAGGGAACTCTGGAAACACCCTATATTTT.

This chain joins TRBV12-3 or TRBV12-4 and TRBJ2-1; tentative D call: TRBD1 (5 bases). This CDR3 is built from 15 residues. This CDR3 reads CATSLYRGTNNEQFF. CDR3 sequence (DNA): TGTGCAACCAGTTTGTATAGGGGAACAAACAATGAGCAGTTCTTC.

As concerns this clone: The junction departs from the called germline gene at one end, perhaps through a read error. V gene TRBV6-2 or TRBV6-3 combines with J gene TRBJ2-4; 9 bases map to TRBD2. Germline-derived CDR1 and CDR2 are MNHEY and SVGEGT. This CDR3 spans 18 amino acids. This CDR3 is CASTRHPNSGSTKNIQYF. CDR3 nucleotides: TGTGCTAGCACGAGACACCCAAATAGCGGGAGTACCAAAAACATTCAGTACTTC.

About this clone itself: A read error may produce the germline difference seen at one junction end. The genes are TRBV20-1 and TRBJ2-6; possible D gene TRBD1, 5 bases. CDR1 is DFQATT, CDR2 SNEGSKA, per germline (reference sequence). The CDR3 sequence is 16 residues long. CDR3 sequence (DNA): TGCAGTGCTAGCGATTTTGTAAACTCTGGGGCCAACGGCCTGACTTTC. Translation: CSASDFVNSGANGLTF.

Only a few counts were recorded for this clone. A much larger clone lies one base from this, so it may be a read error. The rearrangement joins TRBV9 to TRBJ2-7, with TRBD1 as a possible D gene (6 bases). V was clipped by 0 bases and J by 0 bases, with 10 bases between them. Germline values: CDR1 SGDLS, CDR2 YYNGEE. CDR3 length equals 15 residues. CDR3 DNA: TGTGCCAGCAGCGTAGGACAGGTCTACTCCTACGAGCAGTACTTC. Translated: CASSVGQVYSYEQYF.